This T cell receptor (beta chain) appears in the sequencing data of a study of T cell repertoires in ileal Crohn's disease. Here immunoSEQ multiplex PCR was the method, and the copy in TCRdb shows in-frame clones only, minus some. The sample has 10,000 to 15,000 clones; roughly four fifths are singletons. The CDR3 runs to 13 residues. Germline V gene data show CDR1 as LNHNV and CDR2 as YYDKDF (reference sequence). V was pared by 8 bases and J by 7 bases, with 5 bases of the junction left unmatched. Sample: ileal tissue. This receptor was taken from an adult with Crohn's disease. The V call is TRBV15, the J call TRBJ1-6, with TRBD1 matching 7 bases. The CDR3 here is CATRGQINSPLHF. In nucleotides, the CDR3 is TGTGCCACCCGGGGACAGATCAATTCACCCCTCCACTTT.